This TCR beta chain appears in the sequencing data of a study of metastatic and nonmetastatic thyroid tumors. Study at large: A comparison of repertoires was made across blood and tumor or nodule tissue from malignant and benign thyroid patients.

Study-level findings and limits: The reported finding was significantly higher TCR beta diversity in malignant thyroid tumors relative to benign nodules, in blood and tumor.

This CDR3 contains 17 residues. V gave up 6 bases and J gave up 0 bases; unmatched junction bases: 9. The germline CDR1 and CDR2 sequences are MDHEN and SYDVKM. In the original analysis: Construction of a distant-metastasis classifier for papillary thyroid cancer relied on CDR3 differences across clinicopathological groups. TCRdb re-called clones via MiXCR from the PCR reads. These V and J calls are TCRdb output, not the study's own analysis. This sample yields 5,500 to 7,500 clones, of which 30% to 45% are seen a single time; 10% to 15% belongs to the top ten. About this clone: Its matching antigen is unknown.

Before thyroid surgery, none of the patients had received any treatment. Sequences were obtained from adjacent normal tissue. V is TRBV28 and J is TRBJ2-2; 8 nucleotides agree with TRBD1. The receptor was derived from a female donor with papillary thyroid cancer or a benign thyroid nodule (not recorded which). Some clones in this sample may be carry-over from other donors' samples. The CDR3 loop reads CASRSLGQGPNTGELFF. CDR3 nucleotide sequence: TGTGCCAGCAGGTCCCTAGGACAGGGCCCGAACACCGGGGAGCTGTTTTTT.